This T cell receptor (beta chain) was obtained from a study of tumor-infiltrating lymphocytes in primary liver carcinoma (dated by TCRdb to about 2017). Notes on the research overall: Of the five patients, three men and two women aged 30 to 69 years, four had hepatocellular carcinoma and one had combined HCC and intrahepatic cholangiocarcinoma. Tumors of the five patients were stage T1-T3 N0M0 with maximum diameters of about 4.2 to 11 cm. Roughly 3.65 to 8 million productive TCRbeta reads were obtained per sample, and no significant difference in read depth was found between tissue types. Across five regions of each liver tumor, along with adjacent normal tissue and blood, the study brought together TCRbeta repertoire sequencing, expression microarrays and whole-exome sequencing. A total of 35 specimens from 5 patients underwent TCRbeta repertoire sequencing, comprising 25 or so tumor regions, 5 adjacent noncancerous liver tissues and 5 peripheral blood samples. Technical replicate repertoires showed high reproducibility, with mean shared-clone rates near 0.89 and correlation coefficients above 0.95.

This clonotype was detected ten times or more. There is no known antigen for this receptor. No base qualities exist here, and no much larger clone lies one base off it. Total RNA and DNA were co-extracted from about 19-30 mg of bulk tissue with the AllPrep DNA/RNA mini kit, without cell sorting. Between November 2015 and March 2016, a few patients in China with histopathologically diagnosed primary liver carcinoma had surgical resection. Chronic HBV infection was present in the patients, and the patients were treatment-naive at sampling. Pieces of fresh tumor and adjacent tissue were cut in half, with one half kept in RNAlater at -80 degrees C and the other half sent for histology. Counted from cysteine to phenylalanine, this CDR3 has 16 amino acids. Of all the DNA, just the CDR3 is kept, 48 bases in frame from base 1. V is pared back by 0 bases and J by 0 bases, with 9 bases lying between the germline termini. CDR1 and CDR2 are read off the germline V gene (reference sequence) as SGHNT and YYREEE.

A constant-region primer and ProtoScript II reverse transcriptase were used to reverse-transcribe TCRbeta-specific cDNA from 500 ng total RNA. TCRbeta libraries were built with three nested multiplex PCR rounds, a slightly modified ARM-PCR procedure. Each of the first two PCR rounds ran for around 9 cycles and used multiplex TRBV1-TRBV30 forward primers together with a Cbeta reverse primer. Sample barcodes and Illumina adapters were attached in a final 25-cycle PCR using Deep VentR polymerase. Before sequencing, amplicons of 200-500 bp were gel-purified using a QIAquick gel extraction kit. TCRbeta amplicons were sequenced on an Illumina HiSeq 2500 with 250-bp paired-end reads. For the original study's pipeline: Quality trimming of reads was performed with Trimmomatic v0.33, and paired reads were merged with FLASH v1.2.11 so that full CDR3 sequences could be recovered. V, D and J germline segments were assigned to the rearranged TCRbeta sequences using MiGEC v1.2.1b. Clonotype statistics and Shannon-Wiener diversity indices were computed with VDJtools v1.0.0. Except for diversity analysis, only each sample's 250 most abundant clonotypes were used in subsequent analyses to reduce sampling bias. TCRdb reprocessing: public reads trimmed at Q25 with fastp, clones called with MiXCR, in-frame beta chains kept. Identical CDR3 protein sequences are pooled into one entry, listed with their most common genes and DNA. The V and J calls and clone size come from TCRdb's table, not from the authors' own analysis. This sample holds 80,000 to 100,000 distinct CDR3 sequences; approximately 68% were observed only once. The ten largest clonotypes hold around 30% of the sample.

Results the study describes overall, beyond this receptor: Repertoire overlap was higher between tumor regions (mean about 36%) than tumor-adjacent (around 17%) or tumor-blood (approximately 14%) pairs, consistent with antigen-driven expansion. Only four or five patients were included in the study, and the authors note that the findings should be validated in a larger study. A significantly larger repertoire fraction was made up by the top 250 clones in tumors than in blood (p = 0.039). Comparison of CD4+ and CD8+ T cell repertoires was precluded by the use of bulk unsorted samples. Because only the TCR beta chain was sequenced and unpaired alpha chains were not captured, true repertoire diversity is likely underestimated.

The clonotype originates from a man aged 40-55 years with primary liver carcinoma and hepatitis B virus infection. The material sequenced was tumor-adjacent normal liver tissue. In this chain, TRBV5-4 is recombined with TRBJ2-2; the D gene is not confidently resolved. The CDR3 protein is CASSLELVANTGELFF. The sequenced DNA: TGTGCCAGCAGCTTGGAGCTGGTTGCGAACACCGGGGAGCTGTTTTTT.